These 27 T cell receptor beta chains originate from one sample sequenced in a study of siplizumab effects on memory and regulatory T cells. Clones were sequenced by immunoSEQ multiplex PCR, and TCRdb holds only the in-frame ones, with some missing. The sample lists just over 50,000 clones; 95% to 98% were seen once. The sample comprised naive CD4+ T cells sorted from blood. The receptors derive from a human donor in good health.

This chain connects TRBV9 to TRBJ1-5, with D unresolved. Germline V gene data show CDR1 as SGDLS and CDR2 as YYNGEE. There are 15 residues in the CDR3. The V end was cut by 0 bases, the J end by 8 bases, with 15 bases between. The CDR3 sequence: CASSVDEGTMEPQHF. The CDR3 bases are TGTGCCAGCAGCGTAGACGAGGGCACTATGGAGCCCCAGCATTTT.

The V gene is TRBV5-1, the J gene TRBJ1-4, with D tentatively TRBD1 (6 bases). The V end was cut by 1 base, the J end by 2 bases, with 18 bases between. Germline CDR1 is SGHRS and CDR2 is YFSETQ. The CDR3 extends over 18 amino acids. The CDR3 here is CASSLIVLGAGTNEKLFF. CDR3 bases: TGCGCCAGCAGCTTGATAGTCCTGGGGGCAGGGACTAATGAAAAACTGTTTTTT.

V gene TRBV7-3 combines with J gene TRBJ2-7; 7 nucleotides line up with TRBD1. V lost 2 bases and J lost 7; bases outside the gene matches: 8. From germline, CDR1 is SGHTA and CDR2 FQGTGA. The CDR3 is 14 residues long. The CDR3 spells CASSLGGRGNEQYF. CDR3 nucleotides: TGTGCCAGCAGCTTAGGGGGCAGGGGGAATGAGCAGTACTTC.

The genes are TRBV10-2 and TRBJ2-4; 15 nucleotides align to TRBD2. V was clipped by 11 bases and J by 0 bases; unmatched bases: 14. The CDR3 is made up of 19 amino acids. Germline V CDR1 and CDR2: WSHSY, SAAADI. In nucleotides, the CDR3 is TGCGCCGTCCAACCTGGACTAGCGGGAGGGATCCTAGCCAAAAACATTCAGTACTTC. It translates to CAVQPGLAGGILAKNIQYF.

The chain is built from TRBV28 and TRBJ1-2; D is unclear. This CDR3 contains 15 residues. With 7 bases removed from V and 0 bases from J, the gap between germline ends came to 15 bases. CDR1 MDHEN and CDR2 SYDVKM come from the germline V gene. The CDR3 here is CASNSPRDTNYGYTF. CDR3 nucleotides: TGTGCCAGCAACTCCCCCCGGGATACTAACTATGGCTACACCTTC.

The CDR3 is CASSLFGAHSGNTIYF. The CDR3 nucleotides read TGTGCCAGCAGCTTGTTCGGGGCCCACTCTGGAAACACCATATATTTT. This chain joins TRBV5-6 and TRBJ1-3; tentatively, D is TRBD1 (5 bases). Germline-derived CDR1 and CDR2 are SGHDT and YYEEEE. The CDR3 consists of 16 residues. Between the trimmed V and J ends, which lost 1 base and 0 bases, there was a span of 11 bases.

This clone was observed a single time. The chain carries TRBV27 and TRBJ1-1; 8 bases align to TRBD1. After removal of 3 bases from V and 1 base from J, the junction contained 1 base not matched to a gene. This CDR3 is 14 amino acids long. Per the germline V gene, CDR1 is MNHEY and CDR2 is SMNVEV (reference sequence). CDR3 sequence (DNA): TGTGCCAGCAGTTTGGACAGGGCGAACACTGAAGCTTTCTTT. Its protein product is CASSLDRANTEAFF.

CDR3 nucleotide sequence: TGTGCCAGCAGTTTCGGAAGGCTAGGACGGGGGAATCAGCCCCAGCATTTT. Protein product: CASSFGRLGRGNQPQHF. The chain carries TRBV28 and TRBJ1-5, with D perhaps TRBD1 (5 bases). This CDR3 spans 17 amino acids. V was trimmed by 3 bases and J by 4 bases, leaving 19 bases between them. In germline, CDR1 is MDHEN, CDR2 SYDVKM.

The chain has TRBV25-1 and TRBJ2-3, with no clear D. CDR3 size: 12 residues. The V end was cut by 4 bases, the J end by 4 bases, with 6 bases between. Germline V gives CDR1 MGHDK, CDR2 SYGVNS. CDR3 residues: CASSVQPDTQYF. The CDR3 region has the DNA TGTGCCAGCAGTGTCCAGCCAGATACGCAGTATTTT.

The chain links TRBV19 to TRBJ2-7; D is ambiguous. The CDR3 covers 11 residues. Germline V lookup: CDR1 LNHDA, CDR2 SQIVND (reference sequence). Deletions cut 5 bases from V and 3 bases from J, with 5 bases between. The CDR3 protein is CASSGYYEQYF. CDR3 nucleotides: TGTGCCAGTAGTGGATACTACGAGCAGTACTTC.

CDR3 residues: CASSQNLGGSEAFF. The CDR3 DNA is TGCGCCAGCAGCCAAAACCTAGGGGGTTCTGAAGCTTTCTTT. This chain links TRBV4-1 with TRBJ1-1; maybe TRBD1 (6 bases). CDR3 length: 14 residues. V lost 2 bases to trimming and J lost 6 bases, with 13 bases between them. Germline V gene data show CDR1 as MGHRA and CDR2 as YSYEKL.

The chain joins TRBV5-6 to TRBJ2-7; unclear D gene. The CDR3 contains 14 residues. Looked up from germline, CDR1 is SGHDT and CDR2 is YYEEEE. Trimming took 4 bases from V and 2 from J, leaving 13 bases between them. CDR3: CASSVGSAPYEQYF. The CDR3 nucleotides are TGTGCCAGCAGCGTTGGGTCAGCCCCCTACGAGCAGTACTTC.

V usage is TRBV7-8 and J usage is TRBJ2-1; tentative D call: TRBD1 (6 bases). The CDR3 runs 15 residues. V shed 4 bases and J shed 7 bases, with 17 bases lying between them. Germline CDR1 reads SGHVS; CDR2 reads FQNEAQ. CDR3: CASSSRQVSGNEQFF. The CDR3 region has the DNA TGTGCCAGCAGCTCCCGACAGGTGTCGGGAAATGAGCAGTTCTTC. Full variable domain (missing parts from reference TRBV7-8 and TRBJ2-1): GAGVSQSPRYKVAKRGQDVALRCDPISGHVSLFWYQQALGQGPEFLTYFQNEAQLDKSGLPSDRFFAERPEGSVSTLKIQRTQQEDSAVYLCASSSRQVSGNEQFFGPGTRLTVL.

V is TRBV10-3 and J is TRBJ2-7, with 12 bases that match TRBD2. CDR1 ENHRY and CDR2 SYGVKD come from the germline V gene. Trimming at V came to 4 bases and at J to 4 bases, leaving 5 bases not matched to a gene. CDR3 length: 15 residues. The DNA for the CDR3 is TGTGCCATCAGTGGTCTAGCGGGAGGGATATACGAGCAGTACTTC. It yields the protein CAISGLAGGIYEQYF.

The CDR3 here is CATGGGYNEQFF. The DNA of the CDR3 is TGTGCCACTGGGGGAGGATACAATGAGCAGTTCTTC. V gene TRBV19 combines with J gene TRBJ2-1, with a weak D call TRBD2 (6 bases). The germline V gene encodes CDR1 LNHDA and CDR2 SQIVND (reference sequence). This CDR3 has 12 residues. V dropped 10 bases and J dropped 4 bases, with 11 bases sitting between them. The variable domain in full, with the rest retrieved from reference TRBV19 and TRBJ2-1, is DGGITQSPKYLFRKEGQNVTLSCEQNLNHDAMYWYRQDPGQGLRLIYYSQIVNDFQKGDIAEGYSVSREKKESFPLTVTSAQKNPTAFYLCATGGGYNEQFFGPGTRLTVL.

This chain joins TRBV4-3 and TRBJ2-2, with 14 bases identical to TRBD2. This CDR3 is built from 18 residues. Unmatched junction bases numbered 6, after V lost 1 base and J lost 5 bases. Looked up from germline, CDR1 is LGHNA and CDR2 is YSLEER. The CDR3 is CASSQGLAGGPGTGELFF. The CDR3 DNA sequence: TGCGCCAGCAGCCAAGGACTAGCGGGAGGGCCGGGTACCGGGGAGCTGTTTTTT.

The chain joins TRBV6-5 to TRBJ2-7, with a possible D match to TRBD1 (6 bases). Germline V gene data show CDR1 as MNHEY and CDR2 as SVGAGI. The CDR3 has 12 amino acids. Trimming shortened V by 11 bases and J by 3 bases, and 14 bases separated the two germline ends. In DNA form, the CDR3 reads TGTGCCGGAGGCCGAGGGGGCTACGAGCAGTACTTC. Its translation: CAGGRGGYEQYF.

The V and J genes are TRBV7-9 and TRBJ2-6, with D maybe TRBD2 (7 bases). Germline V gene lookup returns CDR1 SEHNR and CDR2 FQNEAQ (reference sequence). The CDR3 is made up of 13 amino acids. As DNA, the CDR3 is TGTGCGGGGGAGGGGGATGGGGCCAACGTCCTGACTTTC. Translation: CAGEGDGANVLTF.

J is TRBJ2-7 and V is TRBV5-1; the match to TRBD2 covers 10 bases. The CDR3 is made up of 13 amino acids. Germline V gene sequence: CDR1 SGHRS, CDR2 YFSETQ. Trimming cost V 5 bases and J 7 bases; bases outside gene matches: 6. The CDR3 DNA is TGCGCCAGCAGTGGGCTAGCGGGAGTGGAGCAGTACTTC. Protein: CASSGLAGVEQYF.

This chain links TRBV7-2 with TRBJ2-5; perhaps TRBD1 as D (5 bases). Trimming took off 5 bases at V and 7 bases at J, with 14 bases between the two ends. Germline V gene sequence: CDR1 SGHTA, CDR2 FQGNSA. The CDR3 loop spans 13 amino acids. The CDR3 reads CASSAILQGTQYF. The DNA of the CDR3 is TGTGCCAGCAGCGCCATCCTCCAGGGGACCCAGTACTTC.

DNA of the CDR3: TGTGCCAGCTCCAGGGACGGTGACACCGGGGAGCTGTTTTTT. Amino acids: CASSRDGDTGELFF. This sequence joins TRBV6-6 and TRBJ2-2, with D perhaps assigned TRBD1 or TRBD2 (5 bases each). This CDR3 is built from 14 residues. In germline, CDR1 is MNHNY, CDR2 SVGAGI (reference sequence). Trimming shortened V by 8 bases and J by 3 bases, and 13 bases separated the two germline ends.

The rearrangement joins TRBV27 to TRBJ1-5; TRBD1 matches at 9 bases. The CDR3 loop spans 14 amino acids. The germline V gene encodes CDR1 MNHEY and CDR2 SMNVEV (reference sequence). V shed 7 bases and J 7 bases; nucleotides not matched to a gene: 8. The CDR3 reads CASNLDRGGQPQHF. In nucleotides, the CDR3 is TGTGCCAGCAACCTCGACAGGGGGGGACAGCCCCAGCATTTT.

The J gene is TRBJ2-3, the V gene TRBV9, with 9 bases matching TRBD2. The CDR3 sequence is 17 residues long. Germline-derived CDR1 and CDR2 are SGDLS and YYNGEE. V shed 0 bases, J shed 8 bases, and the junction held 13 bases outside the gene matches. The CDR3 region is CASSVVASGNLVGTQYF. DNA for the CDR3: TGTGCCAGCAGCGTAGTAGCTAGCGGGAATCTCGTTGGTACGCAGTATTTT.

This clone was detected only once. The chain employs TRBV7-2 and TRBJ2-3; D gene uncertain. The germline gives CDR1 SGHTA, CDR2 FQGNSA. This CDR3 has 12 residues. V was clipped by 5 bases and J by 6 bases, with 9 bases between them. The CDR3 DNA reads TGTGCCAGCAGCCATACGAGGGATACGCAGTATTTT. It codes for CASSHTRDTQYF. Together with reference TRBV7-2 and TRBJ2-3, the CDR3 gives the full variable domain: GAGVSQSPSNKVTEKGKDVELRCDPISGHTALYWYRQSLGQGLEFLIYFQGNSAPDKSGLPSDRFSAERTGGSVSTLTIQRTQQEDSAVYLCASSHTRDTQYFGPGTRLTVL.

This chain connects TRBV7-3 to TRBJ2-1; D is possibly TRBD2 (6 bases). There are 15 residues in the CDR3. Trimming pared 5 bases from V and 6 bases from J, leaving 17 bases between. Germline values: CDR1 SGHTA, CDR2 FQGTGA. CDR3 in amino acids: CASSALSGAGNEQFF. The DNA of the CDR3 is TGTGCCAGCAGCGCACTTAGCGGAGCCGGCAATGAGCAGTTCTTC.

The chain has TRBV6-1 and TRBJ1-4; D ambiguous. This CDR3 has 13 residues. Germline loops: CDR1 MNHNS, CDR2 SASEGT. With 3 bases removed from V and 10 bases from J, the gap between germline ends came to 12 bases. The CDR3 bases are TGTGCCAGCAGTGAGGCGGGCCTGAGAAAACTGTTTTTT. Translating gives CASSEAGLRKLFF.

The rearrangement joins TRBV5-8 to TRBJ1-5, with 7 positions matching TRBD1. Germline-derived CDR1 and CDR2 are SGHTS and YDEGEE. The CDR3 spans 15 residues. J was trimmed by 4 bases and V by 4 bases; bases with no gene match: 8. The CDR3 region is CASSLGQARNQPQHF. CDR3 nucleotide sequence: TGTGCCAGCAGCCTAGGACAGGCCCGAAATCAGCCCCAGCATTTT.